The 8 T cell receptor beta chains in this list originate from one sample, sequenced in a study of post-analysis software for immune sequencing data. Antigens for these TCRs are unknown. Included in the TCR beta cDNA libraries were unique molecular identifiers. MiXCR, run by TCRdb on the PCR reads, gives a single entry per CDR3 protein. The sample yields hundreds of thousands of distinct CDR3 sequences, 59% seen once. Study-wide findings and caveats: In patients, TRBV5-6, TRBV5-1 and TRBV20-1 belonged to roughly five TRBV segments found more frequently than in controls.

Sequences were obtained from blood. These receptors all stem from a girl aged 2 to 9 with multiple sclerosis.

The chain has TRBV29-1 and TRBJ2-7, with a possible D match to TRBD2 (7 bases). The last part of the DNA fits TRBJ2-5 better; the J call may be wrong. This CDR3 comprises 14 residues. Germline CDR1 SQVTM, CDR2 ANQGSEA. The CDR3: CSVTGGGRGETQYF. The CDR3 DNA sequence: TGCAGCGTCACGGGGGGCGGGAGAGGGGAGACCCAGTACTTC.

This clonotype was found once. This rearrangement joins TRBV13 to TRBJ2-5; 11 bases are a match to TRBD2. CDR1 and CDR2 from the germline V gene are PRHDT and FYEKMQ (reference sequence). CDR3 length: 16 residues. V shed 4 bases, J shed 5 bases, and the junction held 9 bases outside the gene matches. The CDR3 DNA is TGTGCCAGCAGCTCGTTTAGCGGGAGGGCCTCGGAGACCCAGTACTTC. Protein: CASSSFSGRASETQYF.

This clonotype showed up just a few times. This chain joins TRBV6-6 and TRBJ2-5; 9 bases are shared with TRBD1. This CDR3 is 14 amino acids long. Germline CDR1 and CDR2: MNHNY and SVGAGI (reference sequence). The ends lost 1 base at V and 4 bases at J; junction bases unmatched: 1. CDR3 sequence reads: CASSYLGQGETQYF. The CDR3 region has the DNA TGTGCCAGCAGTTACTTGGGACAGGGAGAGACCCAGTACTTC.

This clonotype was counted a few times. The chain uses TRBV24-1 and TRBJ2-3; weak D call: TRBD2 (6 bases). Germline CDR1 reads KGHDR; CDR2 reads SFDVKD. Trimming pared 1 base from V and 3 bases from J, leaving 16 bases between. The CDR3 consists of 17 residues. The DNA for the CDR3 is TGTGCCACCAGTGATTTCGGAGGGGCTCAAGGAACAGATACGCAGTATTTT. Translation gives CATSDFGGAQGTDTQYF.

The gene calls are TRBV9 and TRBJ1-2; D perhaps matches TRBD1 (6 bases). This CDR3 contains 15 residues. V was pared by 2 bases and J by 8 bases, with 19 bases between. From germline, CDR1 is SGDLS and CDR2 YYNGEE. Written as DNA, the CDR3 is TGTGCCAGCAGCGTTTCGGCGGGGACATCGGAGGGCTACACCTTC. Amino acids: CASSVSAGTSEGYTF.

CDR3 sequence (DNA): TGTGCCACCAGGAGTCTTCGGGGTCGGAGCACAGATACGCAGTATTTT. Protein sequence: CATRSLRGRSTDTQYF. The rearrangement links TRBV24-1 to TRBJ2-3, with D maybe TRBD2 (5 bases). The CDR3 is made up of 16 amino acids. CDR1 and CDR2 from the germline V gene are KGHDR and SFDVKD. Trimming shortened V by 7 bases and J by 0 bases, and 16 bases separated the two germline ends.

The rearrangement joins TRBV6-5 to TRBJ2-1, with TRBD2 identical over 10 bases. This CDR3 spans 16 amino acids. V shed 6 bases, J shed 8 bases, and the junction held 13 bases outside the gene matches. The germline V gene has CDR1 MNHEY and CDR2 SVGAGI. CDR3 region: CASSPIQRGGRDEQFF. CDR3 in DNA: TGTGCCAGCAGCCCCATCCAGCGGGGGGGCCGCGATGAGCAGTTCTTC.

The chain employs TRBV29-1 and TRBJ2-3; a weak D match, TRBD2 (5 bases). Looked up from germline, CDR1 is SQVTM and CDR2 is ANQGSEA. The CDR3 contains 13 residues. The ends were cut back, 3 bases at V and 6 bases at J, with 13 bases in the middle. The DNA for the CDR3 is TGCAGCGTTGAGAGCCCGGGAATGGATACGCAGTATTTT. Its translation: CSVESPGMDTQYF.